This T cell receptor (beta chain) was profiled in a study of siplizumab effects on memory and regulatory T cells. General study points: To unstimulated subsets, only a minor fraction of alloreactive clones could be mapped. Siplizumab led to significantly less abundant alloreactive sequences that could be traced back to unstimulated CD4+ memory cells. About 75-97% of proliferating CD4+ or CD8+ clones had no assignable naive or memory phenotype.

Germline V gene sequence: CDR1 SGHRS, CDR2 YFSETQ. This CDR3 spans 13 amino acids. Trimming cost V 2 bases and J 4 bases, with 9 bases left between them. About this clone: Its antigen is undetermined.

Measured with immunoSEQ multiplex PCR; TCRdb has only the in-frame clones, and not every one. The table records 70,000 or so clones, 80% to 90% of them present only once. The sample comprised Tregs sorted from blood. The clonotype was recovered from a human donor in good health. The chain carries TRBV5-1 and TRBJ1-1; possible D gene TRBD1, 5 bases. The CDR3 region has the DNA TGCGCCAGCAGCTTTGATAGGGGCACTGAAGCTTTCTTT. Amino acids: CASSFDRGTEAFF.